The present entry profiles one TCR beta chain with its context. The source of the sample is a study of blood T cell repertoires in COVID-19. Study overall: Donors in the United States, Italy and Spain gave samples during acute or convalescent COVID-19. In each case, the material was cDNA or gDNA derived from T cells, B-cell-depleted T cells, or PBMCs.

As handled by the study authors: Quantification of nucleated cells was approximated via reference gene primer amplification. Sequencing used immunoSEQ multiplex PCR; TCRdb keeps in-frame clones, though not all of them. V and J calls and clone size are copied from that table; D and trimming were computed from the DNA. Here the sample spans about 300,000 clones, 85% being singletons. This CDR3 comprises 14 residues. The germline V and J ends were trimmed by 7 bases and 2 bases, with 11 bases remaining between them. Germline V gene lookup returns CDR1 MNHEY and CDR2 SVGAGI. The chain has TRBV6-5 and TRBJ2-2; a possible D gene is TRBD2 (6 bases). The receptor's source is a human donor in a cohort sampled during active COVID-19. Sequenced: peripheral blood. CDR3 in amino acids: CASNGGGNTGELFF. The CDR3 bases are TGTGCCAGCAATGGGGGAGGAAACACCGGGGAGCTGTTTTTT.